These 31 T cell receptor beta chains were all obtained from the same sample, sequenced in a study of T-cell memory formation after mild COVID-19. TCRdb analysed the 5' RACE reads with MiXCR anew, one entry per CDR3 protein. The sample lists 160,000 or so distinct CDR3 sequences, around a third occurring once. Sequencing input: PBMCs or a T cell subset sorted from them (not recorded which). The receptor set was obtained from an adult woman who had mild COVID-19 (a few samples of this study predate the infection). Cell type and time point are not known.

The rearrangement joins TRBV23-1 to TRBJ2-3, with TRBD2 identical over 9 bases. TRBV23-1 is designated an ORF whose function remains uncertain. The CDR3 has 16 residues. V gave up 0 bases and J gave up 3 bases; unmatched junction bases: 4. The CDR3 loop is CASSQSLTSGTDTQYF. Written as DNA, the CDR3 is TGCGCCAGCAGTCAATCGTTGACTAGCGGAACAGATACGCAGTATTTT.

The chain recombines TRBV7-9 with TRBJ2-3; 7 positions match TRBD2. Germline CDR1 SEHNR, CDR2 FQNEAQ (reference sequence). The CDR3 is made up of 15 amino acids. V lost 1 base and J lost 0; bases outside the gene matches: 1. DNA for the CDR3: TGTGCCAGCAGCTTAGGGGACTATAGCACAGATACGCAGTATTTT. Protein: CASSLGDYSTDTQYF.

The rearrangement uses TRBV5-6 and TRBJ2-1, with 11 nucleotides matching TRBD2. CDR3 size: 14 residues. V lost 1 base and J lost 13; bases outside the gene matches: 7. In germline, CDR1 is SGHDT, CDR2 YYEEEE. The CDR3 DNA follows: TGTGCCAGCAGCTTGACGGCTAGCGGGGGGACACAGTTCTTC. Translated: CASSLTASGGTQFF.

This clonotype was counted between two and nine times. V and J are TRBV29-1 and TRBJ2-3; 8 bases are a match to TRBD2. V was pared by 3 bases and J by 4 bases, with 9 bases of the junction left unmatched. The germline gives CDR1 SQVTM, CDR2 ANQGSEA. The CDR3 extends over 15 amino acids. The CDR3 bases are TGCAGCGTTGAGAGTAACGGCGGGGGGCCAGATACGCAGTATTTT. Protein: CSVESNGGGPDTQYF.

The table lists this clonotype with a few counts. This rearrangement joins TRBV12-3 or TRBV12-4 to TRBJ2-7; perhaps TRBD2 as D (6 bases). The CDR3 sequence is 15 residues long. V was trimmed by 6 bases and J by 0 bases, leaving 15 bases between them. CDR3 sequence: CASRKNAGSSYEQYF. CDR3 bases: TGTGCCAGCAGAAAAAACGCGGGGTCCTCCTACGAGCAGTACTTC.

This clonotype appeared a few times. The chain links TRBV29-1 to TRBJ2-6; D tentatively reads TRBD1 or TRBD2 (7 bases each). The CDR3 contains 17 residues. Looked up from germline, CDR1 is SQVTM and CDR2 is ANQGSEA. The V end was cut by 6 bases, the J end by 5 bases, with 23 bases between. CDR3 sequence reads: CSVAGEGADYWANVLTF. The CDR3 DNA reads as TGCAGCGTGGCCGGGGAGGGGGCGGACTACTGGGCCAACGTCCTGACTTTC.

The genes are TRBV29-1 and TRBJ1-1; D is possibly TRBD1 (6 bases). Per the germline V gene, CDR1 is SQVTM and CDR2 is ANQGSEA. The CDR3 covers 15 residues. Deletions cut 4 bases from V and 4 bases from J, with 19 bases between. DNA of the CDR3: TGCAGCGTTGTACATCGGGGGGGCGAGGGCACTGAAGCTTTCTTT. It translates to CSVVHRGGEGTEAFF.

The chain carries TRBV4-2 and TRBJ1-2, with D possibly being TRBD1 (5 bases). The CDR3 runs 15 residues. Trimming cost V 2 bases and J 8 bases, with 18 bases left between them. Germline loops: CDR1 LGHNA, CDR2 YNFKEQ. CDR3 loop: CASSQIQGGIEGYTF. Here the CDR3 DNA reads TGTGCCAGCAGCCAAATCCAGGGAGGAATTGAAGGCTACACCTTC.

The gene calls are TRBV7-2 and TRBJ2-3; the match to TRBD2 covers 9 bases. V shed 1 base and J 8 bases; nucleotides not matched to a gene: 10. Germline CDR1 and CDR2: SGHTA and FQGNSA. The CDR3 contains 16 residues. The CDR3 here is CASSLVSGGLTSTQYF. CDR3 in DNA: TGTGCCAGCAGCTTAGTAAGCGGGGGGTTGACGAGTACGCAGTATTTT.

The count of this clonotype is one. The chain combines TRBV5-1 with TRBJ2-5; D possibly corresponds to TRBD2 (5 bases). Germline V lookup: CDR1 SGHRS, CDR2 YFSETQ. The CDR3 runs to 13 residues. The V end lost 1 base, the J end lost 7 bases, and 11 bases lay between the germline ends. The CDR3 DNA reads as TGCGCCAGCAGCTTGAGGCTAGAGGGGACCCAGTACTTC. Translated: CASSLRLEGTQYF.

The V call is TRBV20-1, the J call TRBJ1-1; D unclear. This CDR3 spans 13 amino acids. V was pared by 6 bases and J by 0 bases, with 11 bases between. The germline CDR1 and CDR2 sequences are DFQATT and SNEGSKA (reference sequence). CDR3 region: CSAYYAVNTEAFF. Here the CDR3 DNA reads TGCAGTGCGTACTACGCCGTGAACACTGAAGCTTTCTTT.

The chain combines TRBV20-1 with TRBJ2-5, with D maybe TRBD2 (6 bases). V shed 5 bases and J shed 5 bases, with 12 bases lying between them. This CDR3 has 12 amino acids. Per germline, CDR1 DFQATT and CDR2 SNEGSKA (reference sequence). The CDR3 DNA reads as TGCAGTGCTGGCGCGGGGCAGGAGACCCAGTACTTC. This gives the protein CSAGAGQETQYF.

This clonotype showed up just a few times. This rearrangement joins TRBV10-3 to TRBJ1-1, with D unclear. Looked up from germline, CDR1 is ENHRY and CDR2 is SYGVKD. V was shortened by 6 bases and J by 5 bases, with 19 bases between the two germline ends. The length of the CDR3 is 15 residues. The CDR3: CAIRSGLSGGTEAFF. As DNA, the CDR3 is TGTGCCATCAGATCCGGACTCTCGGGAGGGACTGAAGCTTTCTTT.

The rearrangement joins TRBV12-3 or TRBV12-4 to TRBJ2-3; 8 bases agree with TRBD2. This CDR3 has 14 residues. The V gene end was trimmed by 4 bases and the J gene end by 5 bases; junction bases not matched to a gene: 5. The CDR3: CASSYGGAGDTQYF. In nucleotides, the CDR3 is TGTGCCAGCAGTTACGGGGGGGCCGGAGATACGCAGTATTTT.

With regard to this clonotype: One end of the junction does not line up with germline, which may come from a read error. The chain joins TRBV7-3 to TRBJ2-3; 11 bases are a match to TRBD2. Germline assignment: CDR1 SGHTA and CDR2 FQGTGA. The CDR3 is 16 amino acids. Written as DNA, the CDR3 is TGTGCCAGCTGCTTAGTAGCGGGGGGGCCGACAGATACGCAGTATTTT. It specifies CASCLVAGGPTDTQYF.

The chain couples TRBV24-1 to TRBJ2-2; 15 bases align to TRBD2. Germline-derived CDR1 and CDR2 are KGHDR and SFDVKD. Losses at the gene ends were 3 bases for V and 4 bases for J; bases not matched to a gene: 8. CDR3 size: 19 residues. The CDR3 DNA sequence: TGTGCCACCAGTGATCCCCGGACTAGCGGGGGGGCGGGCACCGGGGAGCTGTTTTTT. Translating gives CATSDPRTSGGAGTGELFF.

V and J are TRBV7-8 and TRBJ2-3, with D unclear. The CDR3 runs 15 residues. Trimming took off 3 bases at V and 0 bases at J, with 10 bases between the two ends. Germline-derived CDR1 and CDR2 are SGHVS and FQNEAQ. The CDR3 bases are TGTGCCAGCAGCTTTATCGGAGCTAGCACAGATACGCAGTATTTT. This codes for CASSFIGASTDTQYF.

The J gene is TRBJ1-1, the V gene TRBV23-1; a weak D match, TRBD1 (6 bases). TRBV23-1 is reported as an ORF; its role is uncertain. The CDR3 runs 15 residues. The V gene lost 4 bases and the J gene lost 0 bases, with 12 bases spanning the gap. The CDR3 DNA sequence: TGCGCCAGCAGTCTCGGACAGACAATGAACACTGAAGCTTTCTTT. Its translation: CASSLGQTMNTEAFF.

There are a few counts of this clonotype. The chain links TRBV6-5 to TRBJ2-2; 10 bases fit TRBD1. CDR1 MNHEY and CDR2 SVGAGI come from the germline V gene. J was trimmed by 4 bases and V by 10 bases; bases with no gene match: 9. The CDR3 sequence is 15 residues long. The CDR3 coding sequence is TGTGCCACCACGACAGGGGGCCCGCGCACCGGGGAGCTGTTTTTT. Its translation: CATTTGGPRTGELFF.

This clonotype was picked up a small number of times. The V and J genes are TRBV12-5 and TRBJ2-1; possibly TRBD1 or TRBD2 for D (5 bases each). CDR1 LGHNT and CDR2 FRNRAP come from the germline V gene. This CDR3 is built from 13 residues. V was clipped by 6 bases and J by 8 bases, with 14 bases between them. CDR3 protein: CASGGDQGHEQFF. In DNA form, the CDR3 reads TGTGCTAGTGGGGGGGACCAAGGCCATGAGCAGTTCTTC.

The chain has TRBV12-5 and TRBJ2-3; possible D gene TRBD2, 7 bases. This CDR3 spans 17 amino acids. Between the trimmed V and J ends, which lost 3 bases and 4 bases, there was a span of 20 bases. Germline assignment: CDR1 LGHNT and CDR2 FRNRAP. CDR3 coding DNA: TGTGCTAGTGGTTTCGGTTTAGATCGGGGGGCGGCAGATACGCAGTATTTT. Its translation is CASGFGLDRGAADTQYF.

This clonotype has just a few counts. The chain has TRBV7-3 and TRBJ2-2; maybe TRBD1 (5 bases). The CDR3 loop spans 16 amino acids. From germline, CDR1 is SGHTA and CDR2 FQGTGA. V lost 2 bases and J 1 base, leaving 11 bases between the germline ends. The CDR3 DNA reads TGTGCCAGCAGCTTACAGGGCATATTGAACACCGGGGAGCTGTTTTTT. Its translation is CASSLQGILNTGELFF.

Only a few counts were recorded for this clonotype. The chain recombines TRBV19 with TRBJ2-5, with D perhaps matching TRBD1 or TRBD2 (5 bases each). Germline V gene lookup returns CDR1 LNHDA and CDR2 SQIVND (reference sequence). Trimming cost V 10 bases and J 0 bases, with 9 bases left between them. The length of the CDR3 is 12 residues. The CDR3 DNA reads as TGTGCCACCGGGACCAACCAAGAGACCCAGTACTTC. Its translation: CATGTNQETQYF.

This sequence joins TRBV5-1 and TRBJ1-1; TRBD1 aligns across 7 bases. With V trimmed by 3 bases and J by 4 bases, 3 bases remained unmatched. The germline gives CDR1 SGHRS, CDR2 YFSETQ. The CDR3 spans 13 residues. This CDR3 reads CASSWDSSTEAFF. As DNA, the CDR3 is TGCGCCAGCAGCTGGGACAGCTCCACTGAAGCTTTCTTT.

The chain combines TRBV6-5 with TRBJ2-3; D not resolved. There are 14 residues in the CDR3. CDR1 is MNHEY, CDR2 SVGAGI, per germline. Trimming stripped 6 bases from V and 6 bases from J, with 16 bases between. The DNA for the CDR3 is TGTGCCAGCAGGGGCCCGACCGATGTCGATACGCAGTATTTT. Its protein is CASRGPTDVDTQYF.

This clonotype was seen only a few times. V and J are TRBV7-8 and TRBJ1-2; 8 positions match TRBD1. Germline V gene lookup returns CDR1 SGHVS and CDR2 FQNEAQ. The junction had 14 bases not matched to a gene; V was cut back by 5 bases and J by 6 bases. This CDR3 comprises 16 residues. The CDR3, as DNA: TGTGCCAGCAGCCCCGGCGTGGGCAGGGGGCAAGATGGCTACACCTTC. This translates into CASSPGVGRGQDGYTF.

J is TRBJ1-3 and V is TRBV24-1; the D is unclear. V was cut by 0 bases and J by 2 bases, with 13 bases left in between. Germline V CDR1 and CDR2: KGHDR, SFDVKD. This CDR3 has 17 amino acids. This chain's CDR3 is CATSDLFRIGTGNTIYF. CDR3 nucleotide sequence: TGTGCCACCAGTGATTTGTTTCGGATAGGGACTGGAAACACCATATATTTT.

This clonotype was picked up a small number of times. V usage is TRBV5-1 and J usage is TRBJ2-1; 10 nucleotides agree with TRBD2. There are 16 residues in the CDR3. In germline, CDR1 is SGHRS, CDR2 YFSETQ. The V and J ends lost 6 bases and 2 bases, in that order; junction bases with no gene match: 8. The CDR3 loop is CASIAVSGRAYNEQFF. Here the CDR3 DNA reads TGCGCCAGCATCGCCGTGAGCGGGAGGGCCTACAATGAGCAGTTCTTC.

This clonotype has only a few counts. The V and J genes are TRBV29-1 and TRBJ1-5; no definite D call. The CDR3 consists of 15 residues. The V and J ends lost 4 bases and 2 bases respectively, with 15 bases between them. Per the germline V gene, CDR1 is SQVTM and CDR2 is ANQGSEA. The CDR3 spells CSVAEGFLGNQPQHF. The CDR3, as DNA: TGCAGCGTTGCGGAAGGGTTCTTAGGCAATCAGCCCCAGCATTTT.

The chain employs TRBV6-2 or TRBV6-3 and TRBJ1-5; D is undetermined. Germline-derived CDR1 and CDR2 are MNHEY and SVGEGT. The length of the CDR3 is 15 residues. With 5 bases removed from V and 9 bases from J, the gap between germline ends came to 20 bases. CDR3 sequence (DNA): TGTGCCAGCAGTGATCCAAGCACAATGAGTCGGCCCCAGCATTTT. Its translation is CASSDPSTMSRPQHF.

V gene TRBV29-1 combines with J gene TRBJ1-5; no clear D. Trimming took 5 bases from V and 2 from J, leaving 13 bases between them. This CDR3 spans 14 amino acids. Germline-derived CDR1 and CDR2 are SQVTM and ANQGSEA. Here the CDR3 reads CSVLRRVGNQPQHF. The CDR3 nucleotides read TGCAGCGTTCTCCGGCGAGTAGGCAATCAGCCCCAGCATTTT.